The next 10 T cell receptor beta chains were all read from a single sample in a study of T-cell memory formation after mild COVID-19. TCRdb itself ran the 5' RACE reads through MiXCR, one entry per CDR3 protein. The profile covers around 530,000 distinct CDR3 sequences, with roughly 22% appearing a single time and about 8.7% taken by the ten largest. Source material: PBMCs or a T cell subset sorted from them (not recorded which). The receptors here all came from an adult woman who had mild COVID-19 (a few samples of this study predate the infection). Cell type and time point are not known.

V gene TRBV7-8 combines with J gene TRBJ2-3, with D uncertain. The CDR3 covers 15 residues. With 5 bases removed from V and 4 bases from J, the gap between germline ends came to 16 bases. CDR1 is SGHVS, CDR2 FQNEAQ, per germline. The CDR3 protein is CASSPQVVDSDTQYF. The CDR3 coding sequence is TGTGCCAGCAGCCCCCAAGTTGTAGATTCAGATACGCAGTATTTT.

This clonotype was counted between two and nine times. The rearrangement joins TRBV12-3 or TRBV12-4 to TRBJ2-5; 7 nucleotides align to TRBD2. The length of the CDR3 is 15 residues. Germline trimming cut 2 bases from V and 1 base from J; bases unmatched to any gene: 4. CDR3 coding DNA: TGTGCCAGCAGTTTAATGCGGGGGACCCAAGAGACCCAGTACTTC. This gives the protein CASSLMRGTQETQYF.

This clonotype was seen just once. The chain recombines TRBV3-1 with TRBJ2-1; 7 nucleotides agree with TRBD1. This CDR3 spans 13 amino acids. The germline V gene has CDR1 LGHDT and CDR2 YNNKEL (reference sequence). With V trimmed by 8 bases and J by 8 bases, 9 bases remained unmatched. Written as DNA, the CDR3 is TGTGCCAGCCACGGGACAGTAGGCTATGAGCAGTTCTTC. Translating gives CASHGTVGYEQFF.

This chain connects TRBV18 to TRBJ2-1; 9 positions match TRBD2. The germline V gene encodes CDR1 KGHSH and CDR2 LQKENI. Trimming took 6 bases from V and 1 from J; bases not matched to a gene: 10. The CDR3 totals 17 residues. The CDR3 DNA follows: TGTGCCAGCTCCCCGTCTCTGCGGGAGGGATCCTACAATGAGCAGTTCTTC. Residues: CASSPSLREGSYNEQFF.

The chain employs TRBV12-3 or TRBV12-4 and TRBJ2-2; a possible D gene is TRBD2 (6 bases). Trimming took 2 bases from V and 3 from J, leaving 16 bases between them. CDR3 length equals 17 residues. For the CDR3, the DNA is TGTGCCAGCAGTTTACGATGGAGCGGACTATACACCGGGGAGCTGTTTTTT. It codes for CASSLRWSGLYTGELFF.

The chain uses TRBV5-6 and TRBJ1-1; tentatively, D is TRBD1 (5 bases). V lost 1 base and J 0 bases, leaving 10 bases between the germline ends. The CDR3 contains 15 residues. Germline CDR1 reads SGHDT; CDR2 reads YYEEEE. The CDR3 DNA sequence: TGTGCCAGCAGCTTGATTCCGGGGGTGAACACTGAAGCTTTCTTT. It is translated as CASSLIPGVNTEAFF.

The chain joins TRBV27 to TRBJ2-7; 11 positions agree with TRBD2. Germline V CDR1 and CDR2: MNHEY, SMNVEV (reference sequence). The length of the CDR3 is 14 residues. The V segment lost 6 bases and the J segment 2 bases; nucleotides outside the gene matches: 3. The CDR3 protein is CASRGLAETYEQYF. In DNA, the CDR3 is TGTGCCAGCAGGGGACTAGCGGAGACCTACGAGCAGTACTTC.

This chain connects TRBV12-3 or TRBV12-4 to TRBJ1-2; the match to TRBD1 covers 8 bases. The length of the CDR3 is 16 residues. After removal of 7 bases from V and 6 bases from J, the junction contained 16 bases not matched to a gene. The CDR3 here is CASTFSGRGRGDGYTF. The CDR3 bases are TGTGCCAGCACTTTCTCCGGCAGGGGGCGTGGGGATGGCTACACCTTC.

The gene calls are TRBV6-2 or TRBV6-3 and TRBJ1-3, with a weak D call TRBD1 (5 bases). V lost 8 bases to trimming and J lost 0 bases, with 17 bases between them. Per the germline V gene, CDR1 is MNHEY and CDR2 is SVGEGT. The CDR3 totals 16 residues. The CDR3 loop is CASGLRTHRSGNTIYF. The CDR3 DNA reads TGTGCCAGCGGCCTCCGGACACACCGCTCTGGAAACACCATATATTTT.

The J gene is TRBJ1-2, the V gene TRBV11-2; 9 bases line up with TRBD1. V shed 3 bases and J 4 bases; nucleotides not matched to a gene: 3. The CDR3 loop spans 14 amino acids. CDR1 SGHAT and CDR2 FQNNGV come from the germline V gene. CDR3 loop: CASSFGTGIYGYTF. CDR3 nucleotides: TGTGCCAGCAGCTTCGGGACAGGGATCTATGGCTACACCTTC.